The 17 T cell receptor beta chains given below trace back to one sample, sequenced in a study of long-term antiretroviral therapy in people with HIV (dated by TCRdb to 2021 to 2024). The immunoSEQ hsTCRB v3.0 assay was used at survey level resolution to sequence the TRB variable region. TCRdb's version of the immuneACCESS table is confined to in-frame rearrangements and falls short of the full clone set. An unresolved V gene accounts for under half of the shortfall where checked; the remainder is of unknown origin. This sample comprises about 19,000 clones, 86% of them detected only once. Of the sample, more than 9% is held by the ten largest clones. The sequenced sample was unsorted PBMCs, obtained 0.5 years after starting antiretroviral therapy. The receptors were gathered from a man aged 35 to 55 with HIV.

The V gene is TRBV18, the J gene TRBJ2-2; TRBD2 agrees at 7 bases. Germline V gene sequence: CDR1 KGHSH, CDR2 LQKENI. J lost 5 bases, V lost 2 bases, and 5 bases had no gene match. The CDR3 covers 15 residues. The CDR3 loop reads CASSPGSGMTGELFF. DNA of the CDR3: TGTGCCAGCTCACCAGGCAGCGGGATGACCGGGGAGCTGTTTTTT.

The chain combines TRBV6-4 with TRBJ1-2, with TRBD1 identical over 7 bases. Trimming at V came to 0 bases and at J to 9 bases, leaving 7 bases not matched to a gene. From germline, CDR1 is MRHNA and CDR2 SNTAGT. The CDR3 length is 14 residues. CDR3 sequence: CASSDSGTDFSYTF. The CDR3 DNA reads as TGTGCCAGCAGTGACTCTGGGACAGATTTTAGCTACACCTTC.

The CDR3 loop is CATSRDDRPLFGYTF. CDR3 DNA sequence: TGTGCCACCAGCAGAGATGACAGACCTTTGTTTGGCTACACCTTC. This sequence joins TRBV15 and TRBJ1-2; TRBD1 is a possible D gene (5 bases). The CDR3 loop spans 15 amino acids. Per the germline V gene, CDR1 is LNHNV and CDR2 is YYDKDF (reference sequence). V was pared by 0 bases and J by 7 bases, with 15 bases between.

The chain links TRBV19 to TRBJ2-1, with 8 positions matching TRBD2. Germline V gene lookup returns CDR1 LNHDA and CDR2 SQIVND (reference sequence). The CDR3 runs to 13 residues. Trimming took 5 bases from V and 8 from J; bases not matched to a gene: 5. For the CDR3, the DNA is TGTGCCAGTAGTCAGGGACTAGACCATGAGCAGTTCTTC. This sequence encodes CASSQGLDHEQFF.

In this sample, this clone turned up once. This chain uses TRBV7-2 with TRBJ2-5; 8 bases map to TRBD1. The CDR3 has 15 amino acids. With 4 bases clipped from V and 2 bases from J, the junction kept 6 bases outside the gene matches. Looked up from germline, CDR1 is SGHTA and CDR2 is FQGNSA. The CDR3 reads CASSSGQGGQETQYF. CDR3 coding DNA: TGTGCCAGCAGCTCCGGACAGGGTGGACAAGAGACCCAGTACTTC.

J is TRBJ2-7 and V is TRBV27; D is undetermined. Germline CDR1 and CDR2: MNHEY and SMNVEV (reference sequence). Trimming left V 5 bases short and J 0 bases short, with 14 bases between. The CDR3 is made up of 15 amino acids. The chain's CDR3 is CASSPHSESSYEQYF. DNA for the CDR3: TGTGCCAGCAGTCCCCATTCAGAAAGCTCCTACGAGCAGTACTTC.

This clone was seen a handful of times. The rearrangement uses TRBV5-6 and TRBJ2-1; possible D gene TRBD2, 5 bases. V lost 4 bases to trimming and J lost 7 bases, with 9 bases between them. Germline V gene data show CDR1 as SGHDT and CDR2 as YYEEEE. This CDR3 has 12 amino acids. DNA of the CDR3: TGTGCCAGCAGCCAAACTAGGAATGAGCAGTTCTTC. Protein product: CASSQTRNEQFF.

V is TRBV2 and J is TRBJ2-1; 11 positions match TRBD2. In germline, CDR1 is SNHLY, CDR2 FYNNEI. Unmatched junction bases numbered 3, after V lost 5 bases and J lost 0 bases. The CDR3 loop spans 16 amino acids. The CDR3 here is CASSPTSGGSYNEQFF. In nucleotides, the CDR3 is TGTGCCAGCAGTCCCACTAGCGGGGGCTCCTACAATGAGCAGTTCTTC. Full variable domain (rest looked up from reference TRBV2 and TRBJ2-1): EPEVTQTPSHQVTQMGQEVILRCVPISNHLYFYWYRQILGQKVEFLVSFYNNEISEKSEIFDDQFSVERPDGSNFTLKIRSTKLEDSAMYFCASSPTSGGSYNEQFFGPGTRLTVL.

This clone was seen only once. The rearrangement links TRBV6-5 to TRBJ1-5; D possibly corresponds to TRBD1 (5 bases). CDR3 length equals 13 residues. The germline V gene has CDR1 MNHEY and CDR2 SVGAGI. V was clipped by 4 bases and J by 4 bases, with 8 bases between them. CDR3: CASSWGGNQPQHF. DNA of the CDR3: TGTGCCAGCAGTTGGGGGGGGAATCAGCCCCAGCATTTT.

This rearrangement joins TRBV2 to TRBJ2-6; 8 positions match TRBD1. Trimming at V came to 6 bases and at J to 3 bases, leaving 4 bases not matched to a gene. The CDR3 covers 15 residues. Germline CDR1 SNHLY, CDR2 FYNNEI. The CDR3 loop reads CASSMTGDGANVLTF. CDR3 DNA sequence: TGTGCCAGCAGCATGACAGGGGATGGGGCCAACGTCCTGACTTTC.

The rearrangement links TRBV5-1 to TRBJ2-2; D tentatively reads TRBD1 or TRBD2 (5 bases each). V shed 7 bases and J shed 4 bases, with 8 bases lying between them. There are 12 residues in the CDR3. Germline V lookup: CDR1 SGHRS, CDR2 YFSETQ. CDR3 nucleotide sequence: TGCGCCAGCGGGACCTTCACCGGGGAGCTGTTTTTT. Protein: CASGTFTGELFF.

The chain links TRBV4-2 to TRBJ1-1; 7 bases line up with TRBD1. CDR1 is LGHNA, CDR2 YNFKEQ, per germline. There are 15 residues in the CDR3. The V gene end was trimmed by 0 bases and the J gene end by 3 bases; junction bases not matched to a gene: 4. The CDR3 loop reads CASSQDPTGDTEAFF. CDR3 coding DNA: TGTGCCAGCAGCCAAGATCCCACAGGGGACACTGAAGCTTTCTTT.

The chain joins TRBV30 to TRBJ1-1, with 12 nucleotides matching TRBD1. Germline values: CDR1 GTSNPN, CDR2 SVGIG (reference sequence). V dropped 0 bases and J dropped 5; count of bases not matched to a gene: 7. The CDR3 covers 16 residues. The CDR3 DNA is TGTGCCTGGAGTGTACGGGGACAGGGGGCGAGGACTGAAGCTTTCTTT. Translation: CAWSVRGQGARTEAFF.

The chain joins TRBV7-3 to TRBJ2-1; 7 nucleotides agree with TRBD2. Germline loops: CDR1 SGHTA, CDR2 FQGTGA. CDR3 length: 14 amino acids. Unmatched junction bases numbered 6, after V lost 4 bases and J lost 6 bases. CDR3 DNA: TGTGCCAGCAGCTCATTAGGCGGGGGCAATGAGCAGTTCTTC. Translated: CASSSLGGGNEQFF. Full variable domain (missing parts from reference TRBV7-3 and TRBJ2-1): GAGVSQTPSNKVTEKGKYVELRCDPISGHTALYWYRQSLGQGPEFLIYFQGTGAADDSGLPNDRFFAVRPEGSVSTLKIQRTERGDSAVYLCASSSLGGGNEQFFGPGTRLTVL.

The genes are TRBV19 and TRBJ2-3, with D unclear. Trimming shortened V by 4 bases and J by 4 bases, and 6 bases separated the two germline ends. Germline CDR1 and CDR2: LNHDA and SQIVND (reference sequence). The CDR3 consists of 12 residues. The CDR3 sequence is CASSTVADTQYF. CDR3 in DNA: TGTGCCAGTAGTACCGTTGCAGATACGCAGTATTTT.

This chain uses TRBV27 with TRBJ2-3; TRBD2 matches 7 bases. Germline CDR1 reads MNHEY; CDR2 reads SMNVEV (reference sequence). The V gene end was trimmed by 7 bases and the J gene end by 2 bases; junction bases not matched to a gene: 12. This CDR3 is built from 16 residues. The CDR3 loop reads CASMTPGEGFTDTQYF. In DNA, the CDR3 is TGTGCCAGCATGACTCCCGGGGAGGGTTTCACAGATACGCAGTATTTT.

This clone showed up just a few times. The chain recombines TRBV6-1 with TRBJ1-1, with D uncertain. This CDR3 spans 14 amino acids. Deletions cut 2 bases from V and 2 bases from J, with 9 bases between. CDR1 MNHNS and CDR2 SASEGT come from the germline V gene. As DNA, the CDR3 is TGTGCCAGCAGTGAAATAAGGGCTAACACTGAAGCTTTCTTT. Amino acids: CASSEIRANTEAFF.